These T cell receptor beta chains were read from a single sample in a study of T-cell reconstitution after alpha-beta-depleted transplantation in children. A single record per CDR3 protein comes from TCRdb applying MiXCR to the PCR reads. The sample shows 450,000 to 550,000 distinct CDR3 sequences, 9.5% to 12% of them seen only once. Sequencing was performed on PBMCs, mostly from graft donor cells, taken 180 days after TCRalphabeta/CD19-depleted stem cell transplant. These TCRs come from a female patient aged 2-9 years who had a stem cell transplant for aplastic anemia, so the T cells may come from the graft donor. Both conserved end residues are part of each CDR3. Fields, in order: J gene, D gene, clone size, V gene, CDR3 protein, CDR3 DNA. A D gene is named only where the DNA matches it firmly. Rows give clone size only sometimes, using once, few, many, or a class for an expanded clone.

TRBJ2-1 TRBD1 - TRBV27 CASSLVLPGTGPNEQFF TGTGCCAGCAGTTTAGTCTTACCCGGGACAGGGCCCAATGAGCAGTTCTTC
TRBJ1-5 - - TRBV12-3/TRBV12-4 CASSSTGQPQHF TGTGCCAGCAGTTCTACGGGGCAGCCCCAGCATTTT
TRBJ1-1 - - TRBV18 CASSPISRGTGNTEAFF TGTGCCAGCTCACCAATCAGTCGGGGGACTGGGAACACTGAAGCTTTCTTT
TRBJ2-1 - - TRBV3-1 CASCQDPFTGAYNEQFF TGTGCCTCCTGCCAAGATCCATTCACCGGGGCATACAATGAGCAGTTCTTC
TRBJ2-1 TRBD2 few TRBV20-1 CSARRLAGYNEQFF TGCAGTGCTAGACGGCTAGCGGGATACAATGAGCAGTTCTTC
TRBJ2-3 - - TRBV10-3 CAISQGLGEDTQYF TGTGCCATCAGTCAGGGACTCGGGGAAGATACGCAGTATTTT
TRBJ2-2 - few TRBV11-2 CASSLVLRKTGELFF TGTGCCAGCAGCTTAGTATTGCGGAAGACCGGGGAGCTGTTTTTT
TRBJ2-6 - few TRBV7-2 CASSLSGDANVLTF TGTGCCAGCAGCTTGTCGGGGGACGCCAACGTCCTGACTTTC
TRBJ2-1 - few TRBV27 CASSLVSQSSYNEQFF TGTGCCAGCAGTTTAGTCTCACAGAGCTCCTACAATGAGCAGTTCTTC
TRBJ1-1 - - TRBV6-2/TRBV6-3 CASSYTRGGTEAFF TGTGCCAGCAGTTACACCCGGGGGGGCACTGAAGCTTTCTTT
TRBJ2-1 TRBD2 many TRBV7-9 CASRLPPRTSGPPFDNEQFF TGTGCCAGCAGACTCCCCCCAAGGACTAGCGGGCCCCCTTTCGACAATGAGCAGTTCTTC
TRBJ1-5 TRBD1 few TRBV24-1 CATSDSTGGNQPQHF TGTGCCACCAGTGACTCGACAGGGGGCAATCAGCCCCAGCATTTT
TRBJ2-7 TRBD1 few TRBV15 CATSRETGAAYEQYF TGTGCCACCAGCAGGGAGACAGGGGCCGCCTACGAGCAGTACTTC
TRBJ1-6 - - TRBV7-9 CASSSLDRVNSPLHF TGTGCCAGCAGCTCGCTCGACAGAGTGAATTCACCCCTCCACTTT
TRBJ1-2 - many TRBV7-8 CASSLGMQINYGYTF TGTGCCAGCAGCTTAGGGATGCAGATCAACTATGGCTACACCTTC
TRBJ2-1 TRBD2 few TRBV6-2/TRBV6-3 CASSARLAGVGEQFF TGTGCCAGCAGTGCACGACTAGCGGGAGTTGGTGAGCAGTTCTTC
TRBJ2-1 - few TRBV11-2 CASSSHPLSSYNEQFF TGTGCCAGCAGCTCCCACCCCCTAAGCTCCTACAATGAGCAGTTCTTC
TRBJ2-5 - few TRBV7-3 CASSLGSGQETQYF TGTGCCAGCAGCTTAGGAAGCGGACAAGAGACCCAGTACTTC
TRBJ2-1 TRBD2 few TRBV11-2 CASSLSGRAFRDEQFF TGTGCCAGCAGCCTTAGCGGGAGGGCCTTCCGCGATGAGCAGTTCTTC
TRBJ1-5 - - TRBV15 CVTVEGGLGQPQHF TGTGTCACTGTGGAAGGGGGGCTGGGTCAGCCCCAGCATTTT
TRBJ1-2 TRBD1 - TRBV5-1 CASSLQGGLDYGYTF TGCGCCAGCAGCTTGCAAGGGGGCTTGGACTATGGCTACACCTTC
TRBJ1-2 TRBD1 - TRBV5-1 CASSETGGLESYTF TGCGCCAGCAGTGAGACAGGGGGTTTGGAAAGCTACACCTTC
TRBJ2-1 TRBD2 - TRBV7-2 CASSPRISGSSYNEQFF TGTGCCAGCAGCCCCCGGATTAGCGGGAGCTCCTACAATGAGCAGTTCTTC
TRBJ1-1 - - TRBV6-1 CASISGASGRSNTEAFF TGTGCCAGCATCAGTGGGGCGAGTGGAAGATCGAACACTGAAGCTTTCTTT
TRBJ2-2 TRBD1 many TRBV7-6 CASSARQGNTGELFF TGTGCCAGCAGCGCCCGACAGGGGAACACCGGGGAGCTGTTTTTT
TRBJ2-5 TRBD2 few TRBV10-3 CAIRLAGAETQYF TGTGCCATCAGGCTAGCGGGGGCTGAGACCCAGTACTTC
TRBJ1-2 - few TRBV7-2 CASSFVTYGYTF TGTGCCAGCAGCTTCGTGACCTATGGCTACACCTTC
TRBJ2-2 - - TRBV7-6 CASSQRANTGELFF TGTGCCAGCAGCCAGCGGGCGAACACCGGGGAGCTGTTTTTT
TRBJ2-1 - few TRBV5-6 CASSRTYEQFF TGTGCCAGCAGCCGGACGTATGAGCAGTTCTTC
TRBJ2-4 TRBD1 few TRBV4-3 CASSQSGTGAAKNIQYF TGCGCCAGCAGCCAATCCGGGACAGGGGCGGCCAAAAACATTCAGTACTTC
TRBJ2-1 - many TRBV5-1 CASSLSGGSYNEQFF TGCGCCAGCAGCTTGTCCGGAGGCTCCTACAATGAGCAGTTCTTC
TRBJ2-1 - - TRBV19 CASSGTAPYNEQFF TGTGCCAGTAGTGGGACGGCCCCCTACAATGAGCAGTTCTTC
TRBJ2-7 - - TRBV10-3 CAISERAGETEQYF TGTGCCATCAGTGAACGGGCAGGGGAGACAGAGCAGTACTTC
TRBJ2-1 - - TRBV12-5 CASGLVGGRNYNEQFF TGTGCTAGTGGTTTGGTAGGAGGGCGAAACTACAATGAGCAGTTCTTC
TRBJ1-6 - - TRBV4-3 CASSQGGHWNSPLHF TGCGCCAGCAGCCAAGGGGGGCATTGGAATTCACCCCTCCACTTT
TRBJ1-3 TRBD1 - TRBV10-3 CAISPGQVSGNTIYF TGTGCCATCAGTCCCGGACAGGTCTCTGGAAACACCATATATTTT
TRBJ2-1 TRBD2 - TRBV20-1 CSAEAGTSGKLKQFF TGCAGTGCTGAAGCCGGGACTAGCGGGAAGTTGAAGCAGTTCTTC
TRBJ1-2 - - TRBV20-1 CSARDSTVNYGYTF TGCAGTGCTAGAGATTCGACCGTTAACTATGGCTACACCTTC
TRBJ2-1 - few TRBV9 CASRGNNEQFF TGTGCCAGCAGGGGTAACAATGAGCAGTTCTTC
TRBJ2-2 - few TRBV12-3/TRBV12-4 CASSSSGGRVNTGELFF TGTGCCAGCAGTTCCTCCGGGGGCCGCGTGAACACCGGGGAGCTGTTTTTT
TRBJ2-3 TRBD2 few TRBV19 CASSIRLAGETDTQYF TGTGCCAGTAGTATAAGACTAGCGGGAGAAACAGATACGCAGTATTTT
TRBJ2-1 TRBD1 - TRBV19 CASSRQGRGEQFF TGTGCCAGTAGCCGACAGGGCCGGGGTGAGCAGTTCTTC
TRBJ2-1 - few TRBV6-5 CASSYSRHNEQFF TGTGCCAGCAGTTACTCGAGGCACAATGAGCAGTTCTTC
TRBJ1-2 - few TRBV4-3 CASSPSHGTYGYTF TGCGCCAGCAGCCCATCTCACGGGACCTATGGCTACACCTTC
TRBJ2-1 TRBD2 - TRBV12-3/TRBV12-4 CASRPPLAGAHNEQFF TGTGCCAGCAGGCCCCCGCTAGCGGGAGCCCACAATGAGCAGTTCTTC
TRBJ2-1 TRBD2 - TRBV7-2 CASSLVAAGGPVNEQFF TGTGCCAGCAGCTTGGTTGCTGCGGGAGGGCCGGTGAATGAGCAGTTCTTC
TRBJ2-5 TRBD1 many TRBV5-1 CASSLPTGGLETQYF TGCGCCAGCAGCCTTCCGACAGGGGGCTTGGAGACCCAGTACTTC
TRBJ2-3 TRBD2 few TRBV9 CASSVSLADHHTQYF TGTGCCAGCAGCGTATCCCTAGCGGATCACCATACGCAGTATTTT
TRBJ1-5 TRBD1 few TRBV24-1 CATSPGQGGGHQPQHF TGTGCCACCAGCCCGGGACAGGGAGGAGGGCATCAGCCCCAGCATTTT